The clone carrying this T cell receptor beta chain was recorded many times. The entry originates in a study of blood T cell repertoires in COVID-19. Overall study: Some COVID-19 samples were acute and others convalescent; all came from the United States, Italy and Spain. PBMCs, B-cell-depleted T cells, or T cells provided the cDNA or gDNA that made up the material.

In the original workflow: Amplification of reference gene primers provided the estimated nucleated cell counts. TCRdb's copy holds only in-frame clones and misses some; the assay was immunoSEQ multiplex PCR. Clone size and V and J calls were adopted from that table, with D and trimming inferred from the DNA. The data contain about 320,000 clones, approximately 85% of them singletons. Germline V lookup: CDR1 MNHEY, CDR2 SVGAGI. V was clipped by 6 bases and J by 5 bases; unmatched bases: 10. There are 14 residues in the CDR3. Sample: peripheral blood. The chain uses TRBV6-5 and TRBJ2-7, with 7 bases that match TRBD1. This TCR was recovered from a human donor in a cohort sampled during active COVID-19. The CDR3 loop reads CASRNDGTVNEQYF. In DNA, the CDR3 is TGTGCCAGCAGGAACGATGGGACAGTGAACGAGCAGTACTTC.